The next 32 T cell receptor beta chains were all read from a single sample in a study of T cell repertoires in cytomegalovirus infection. TCRdb re-derived calls from the reads in MiXCR, one entry per CDR3 protein. The table shows roughly 310,000 distinct CDR3 sequences, with 29% occurring only once. Their cognate antigens are unknown. The source was cultured PBMCs, collected from culture after CMV antigen stimulation. Receptors were obtained from a human donor in good health (CMV status not recorded). Some clones in this sample may be carry-over from other donors' samples.

This clonotype turned up a few times. One end of the junction is discordant with germline, which a read error may explain. The V and J genes are TRBV7-9 and TRBJ1-3; TRBD1 aligns across 9 bases. This CDR3 comprises 21 residues. Germline CDR1 and CDR2: SEHNR and FQNEAQ (reference sequence). The CDR3 reads CASSVATGQGSVEVFGNTIYF. CDR3 nucleotide sequence: TGTGCCAGCAGCGTAGCAACGGGACAGGGAAGCGTGGAGGTCTTTGGAAACACCATATATTTT.

The V call is TRBV24-1, the J call TRBJ2-1; possibly TRBD2 for D (6 bases). V dropped 9 bases and J dropped 6 bases, with 14 bases sitting between them. CDR1 is KGHDR, CDR2 SFDVKD, per germline. This CDR3 spans 13 amino acids. CDR3 in amino acids: CATGGAATNEQFF. CDR3 bases: TGTGCCACCGGAGGGGCAGCGACCAATGAGCAGTTCTTC.

This clonotype was seen a few times. The chain uses TRBV7-3 and TRBJ2-7, with 12 bases aligning to TRBD1. This CDR3 spans 15 amino acids. Trimming cost V 1 base and J 8 bases; bases outside gene matches: 6. Germline assignment: CDR1 SGHTA and CDR2 FQGTGA. The CDR3 DNA is TGTGCCAGCAGCTTAAGCGAGGGGACAGGGGGCCAGCAGTACTTC. Translating gives CASSLSEGTGGQQYF.

The J gene is TRBJ1-1, the V gene TRBV29-1, with no clear D. The V gene's germline CDR1 is SQVTM and CDR2 ANQGSEA. The V and J ends lost 7 bases and 0 bases respectively, with 12 bases between them. The CDR3 is made up of 13 amino acids. The CDR3 bases are TGCAGCGCCAAACCCCGACTGAACACTGAAGCTTTCTTT. Amino acids: CSAKPRLNTEAFF. Variable domain in full (rest from reference TRBV29-1 and TRBJ1-1): SAVISQKPSRDICQRGTSLTIQCQVDSQVTMMFWYRQQPGQSLTLIATANQGSEATYESGFVIDKFPISRPNLTFSTLTVSNMSPEDSSIYLCSAKPRLNTEAFFGQGTRLTVV.

The chain is built from TRBV5-1 and TRBJ2-2, with TRBD2 identical over 8 bases. The germline V gene encodes CDR1 SGHRS and CDR2 YFSETQ. The CDR3 runs to 19 residues. The V segment lost 1 base and the J segment 1 base; nucleotides outside the gene matches: 12. The CDR3 reads CASSLLPAREGLNTGELFF. The CDR3 DNA is TGCGCCAGCAGCTTGTTACCAGCCCGGGAGGGGTTGAACACCGGGGAGCTGTTTTTT.

This clonotype was detected ten times or more. The CDR3 region is CASSSGSTQETQYF. Here the CDR3 DNA reads TGTGCCAGCAGTAGCGGGAGCACCCAAGAGACCCAGTACTTC. This chain links TRBV6-1 with TRBJ2-5; 8 bases fit TRBD2. Germline CDR1 MNHNS, CDR2 SASEGT. The V gene end was trimmed by 5 bases and the J gene end by 1 base; junction bases not matched to a gene: 3. This CDR3 has 14 amino acids.

This clonotype was counted between two and nine times. The rearrangement links TRBV4-2 to TRBJ1-4; D uncertain. V was pared by 0 bases and J by 4 bases, with 12 bases between. Germline V gives CDR1 LGHNA, CDR2 YNFKEQ. This CDR3 contains 16 residues. DNA for the CDR3: TGTGCCAGCAGCCAAGACGCTTGGCAGAATAATGAAAAACTGTTTTTT. Protein: CASSQDAWQNNEKLFF.

J is TRBJ1-1 and V is TRBV14; D is ambiguous. This CDR3 is built from 14 residues. V shed 2 bases and J shed 3 bases, with 10 bases lying between them. CDR1 and CDR2 from the germline V gene are SGHDN and FVKESK. The CDR3 region has the DNA TGTGCCAGCAGCCAACGGGGTTCGGACACTGAAGCTTTCTTT. This gives the protein CASSQRGSDTEAFF.

The J gene is TRBJ2-1, the V gene TRBV28, with 15 bases aligning to TRBD2. Trimming removed 4 bases from V and 7 bases from J; junction bases left unmatched: 2. The CDR3 has 15 residues. The germline V gene has CDR1 MDHEN and CDR2 SYDVKM. DNA for the CDR3: TGTGCCAGCAGTTATGGACTAGCGGGAGGGAATGAGCAGTTCTTC. Translated: CASSYGLAGGNEQFF.

J is TRBJ2-1 and V is TRBV6-1; no definite D call. V was trimmed by 11 bases and J by 0 bases, leaving 14 bases between them. This CDR3 region has 14 residues. Germline V gene data show CDR1 as MNHNS and CDR2 as SASEGT. In DNA, the CDR3 is TGTGCCGCCACTACTCTCAACTCCTACAATGAGCAGTTCTTC. This codes for CAATTLNSYNEQFF.

V gene TRBV5-1 combines with J gene TRBJ1-5; 7 bases line up with TRBD1. The junction had 11 bases not matched to a gene; V was cut back by 4 bases and J by 4 bases. Per germline, CDR1 SGHRS and CDR2 YFSETQ. The CDR3 is 16 amino acids. The CDR3 coding sequence is TGCGCCAGCAGCCTGACAGGGAATTCGGAAAATCAGCCCCAGCATTTT. The encoded protein is CASSLTGNSENQPQHF.

V and J are TRBV18 and TRBJ1-1; 7 bases are a match to TRBD1. Germline lookup yields CDR1 KGHSH and CDR2 LQKENI. The J segment lost 6 bases and the V segment lost 2 bases, leaving 0 bases of the junction unmatched. The CDR3 length is 12 residues. CDR3 DNA: TGTGCCAGCTCACCAGGACAGGCTGAAGCTTTCTTT. This sequence encodes CASSPGQAEAFF. Using reference TRBV18 and TRBJ1-1 for the parts outside the CDR3, the full variable domain is NAGVMQNPRHLVRRRGQEARLRCSPMKGHSHVYWYRQLPEEGLKFMVYLQKENIIDESGMPKERFSAEFPKEGPSILRIQQVVRGDSAAYFCASSPGQAEAFFGQGTRLTVV.

This clonotype has ten or more counts. The rearrangement joins TRBV7-8 to TRBJ2-1; TRBD1 matches at 12 bases. Trimming cost V 6 bases and J 0 bases; bases outside gene matches: 18. Per the germline V gene, CDR1 is SGHVS and CDR2 is FQNEAQ. The CDR3 is 21 residues long. CDR3 loop: CASSLPTPGTGGRSSYNEQFF. CDR3 nucleotides: TGTGCCAGCAGTCTACCAACCCCTGGGACAGGGGGCCGGAGCTCCTACAATGAGCAGTTCTTC.

The chain links TRBV7-2 to TRBJ2-4; no definite D call. The CDR3 length is 12 residues. Germline-derived CDR1 and CDR2 are SGHTA and FQGNSA. Trimming took 3 bases from V and 4 from J, leaving 4 bases between them. CDR3 loop: CASSLRKNIQYF. For the CDR3, the DNA is TGTGCCAGCAGCTTGAGGAAAAACATTCAGTACTTC.

Comments on this clonotype: This CDR3 fails to terminate in the conserved phenylalanine or tryptophan, so it likely reflects a read error. The chain joins TRBV11-2 to TRBJ1-2; D perhaps matches TRBD1 (5 bases). Deletions cut 1 base from V and 8 bases from J, with 14 bases between. Germline lookup yields CDR1 SGHAT and CDR2 FQNNGV. This CDR3 comprises 14 residues. The CDR3 DNA is TGTGCCAGCAGCTTAGGCAGGGCCCCCCGGGGCTACACCCTC. Translation gives CASSLGRAPRGYTL.

The chain employs TRBV27 and TRBJ1-1; no clear D gene. The CDR3 is made up of 13 amino acids. CDR1 and CDR2 (germline): MNHEY, SMNVEV (reference sequence). V was trimmed by 2 bases and J by 5 bases, leaving 9 bases between them. DNA of the CDR3: TGTGCCAGCAGTTTAGGGGTGAGGACTGAAGCTTTCTTT. Amino acids: CASSLGVRTEAFF.

The V and J genes are TRBV29-1 and TRBJ2-2; D may be TRBD1 (6 bases). The CDR3 sequence is 14 residues long. Germline values: CDR1 SQVTM, CDR2 ANQGSEA. The germline V and J ends were trimmed by 5 bases and 0 bases, with 10 bases remaining between them. CDR3 sequence reads: CSVSDRPNTGELFF. The CDR3 region has the DNA TGCAGCGTTTCGGACAGACCGAACACCGGGGAGCTGTTTTTT.

V usage is TRBV6-5 and J usage is TRBJ1-1; 7 bases are a match to TRBD1. This CDR3 has 15 amino acids. The germline CDR1 and CDR2 sequences are MNHEY and SVGAGI. V dropped 6 bases and J dropped 5; count of bases not matched to a gene: 12. The CDR3 spells CASRTTDREETEAFF. CDR3 sequence (DNA): TGTGCCAGCAGGACCACCGACAGGGAAGAGACTGAAGCTTTCTTT.

The V and J genes are TRBV24-1 and TRBJ2-3; D is uncertain. This CDR3 spans 15 amino acids. The V gene lost 3 bases and the J gene lost 3 bases, with 12 bases spanning the gap. Germline V gives CDR1 KGHDR, CDR2 SFDVKD. CDR3 bases: TGTGCCACCAGTGATGCAAGCAGTGGGACAGATACGCAGTATTTT. Protein: CATSDASSGTDTQYF.

The chain combines TRBV20-1 with TRBJ2-7, with 11 bases that match TRBD2. There are 17 residues in the CDR3. Looked up from germline, CDR1 is DFQATT and CDR2 is SNEGSKA (reference sequence). The junction had 13 bases not matched to a gene; V was cut back by 5 bases and J by 1 base. In nucleotides, the CDR3 is TGCAGTGCTCATACTAGCGGGAGACCCCTTCGGTCCTACGAGCAGTACTTC. It codes for CSAHTSGRPLRSYEQYF.

The chain is built from TRBV10-3 and TRBJ2-5; a weak D match, TRBD2 (5 bases). The CDR3 runs 14 residues. V lost 6 bases and J 2 bases, leaving 13 bases between the germline ends. Germline V gene lookup returns CDR1 ENHRY and CDR2 SYGVKD. The DNA of the CDR3 is TGTGCCATCAGAGAGGGCACAAGGCAAGAGACCCAGTACTTC. Its protein is CAIREGTRQETQYF.

The V call is TRBV6-5, the J call TRBJ1-2, with TRBD1 as a possible D gene (6 bases). Germline V gives CDR1 MNHEY, CDR2 SVGAGI. This CDR3 is built from 13 residues. V lost 10 bases and J lost 3, with 15 bases in between. CDR3 in amino acids: CATSRGLDYGYTF. The CDR3 nucleotides read TGTGCCACCTCCCGGGGGCTGGACTATGGCTACACCTTC.

V usage is TRBV28 and J usage is TRBJ2-3; D gene unclear. V was clipped by 2 bases and J by 3 bases, with 12 bases between them. CDR3 length: 15 amino acids. Germline V gene lookup returns CDR1 MDHEN and CDR2 SYDVKM. The CDR3 spells CASSLGTGKTDTQYF. DNA of the CDR3: TGTGCCAGCAGTTTAGGTACGGGCAAGACAGATACGCAGTATTTT.

A few counts support this clonotype. The chain combines TRBV7-6 with TRBJ1-2, with D hard to call. CDR3 length: 15 amino acids. Trimming took off 5 bases at V and 5 bases at J, with 18 bases between the two ends. In germline, CDR1 is SGHVS, CDR2 FNYEAQ. CDR3 in DNA: TGTGCCAGCAGCCCCCCGGTCCCAGGCGGTTATGGCTACACCTTC. Protein: CASSPPVPGGYGYTF.

This clonotype was observed at least ten times. The chain employs TRBV7-6 and TRBJ2-2, with 11 positions matching TRBD2. J gave up 4 bases and V 5 bases, and 6 bases lay outside the gene matches. This CDR3 contains 16 residues. CDR1 and CDR2 from the germline V gene are SGHVS and FNYEAQ. In DNA form, the CDR3 reads TGTGCCAGCAGCCAGCTAGCGGGAGGTAGCACCGGGGAGCTGTTTTTT. Translating gives CASSQLAGGSTGELFF. Complete variable domain (other parts from reference TRBV7-6 and TRBJ2-2): GAGVSQSPRYKVTKRGQDVALRCDPISGHVSLYWYRQALGQGPEFLTYFNYEAQQDKSGLPNDRFSAERPEGSISTLTIQRTEQRDSAMYRCASSQLAGGSTGELFFGEGSRLTVL.

This chain connects TRBV15 to TRBJ2-1; 11 bases line up with TRBD2. V gave up 1 base and J gave up 4 bases; unmatched junction bases: 3. The CDR3 has 16 residues. CDR1 and CDR2 (germline): LNHNV, YYDKDF (reference sequence). CDR3 region: CATSRGGTSGYNEQFF. The CDR3 bases are TGTGCCACCAGCAGAGGTGGGACTAGCGGTTACAATGAGCAGTTCTTC. Using reference TRBV15 and TRBJ2-1 for the parts outside the CDR3, the full variable domain is DAMVIQNPRYQVTQFGKPVTLSCSQTLNHNVMYWYQQKSSQAPKLLFHYYDKDFNNEADTPDNFQSRRPNTSFCFLDIRSPGLGDTAMYLCATSRGGTSGYNEQFFGPGTRLTVL.

This clonotype appeared a few times. This chain connects TRBV7-2 to TRBJ1-1, with D possibly being TRBD1 (5 bases). Trimming pared 8 bases from V and 1 base from J, leaving 14 bases between. The CDR3 spans 14 residues. Germline values: CDR1 SGHTA, CDR2 FQGNSA. The CDR3 protein is CASRWDQANTEAFF. In DNA, the CDR3 is TGTGCCAGCCGCTGGGACCAGGCGAACACTGAAGCTTTCTTT.

This clonotype was detected a few times. V and J are TRBV7-2 and TRBJ2-7; D might be TRBD1 (6 bases). The CDR3 sequence is 14 residues long. V was pared by 5 bases and J by 3 bases, with 14 bases between. Germline-derived CDR1 and CDR2 are SGHTA and FQGNSA. CDR3 in amino acids: CASSTYREGYEQYF. In DNA, the CDR3 is TGTGCCAGCAGCACTTACAGGGAAGGCTACGAGCAGTACTTC.

This clonotype counts as medium-sized (0.01 to 0.1%). The V and J genes are TRBV7-2 and TRBJ1-5; TRBD1 might be the D (5 bases). V was shortened by 3 bases and J by 0 bases, with 12 bases between the two germline ends. Germline values: CDR1 SGHTA, CDR2 FQGNSA. The CDR3 sequence is 16 residues long. The CDR3 reads CASSFYRTFSNQPQHF. DNA for the CDR3: TGTGCCAGCAGCTTTTACAGGACTTTTAGCAATCAGCCCCAGCATTTT.

This rearrangement joins TRBV10-3 to TRBJ2-6; the D is unclear. Germline V CDR1 and CDR2: ENHRY, SYGVKD. Trimming stripped 0 bases from V and 1 base from J, with 4 bases between. This CDR3 is built from 15 residues. CDR3 residues: CAISESTSGANVLTF. CDR3 nucleotides: TGTGCCATCAGTGAGTCAACGTCTGGGGCCAACGTCCTGACTTTC.

This clonotype was seen a few times. V usage is TRBV5-1 and J usage is TRBJ2-2; D possibly corresponds to TRBD2 (5 bases). Germline loops: CDR1 SGHRS, CDR2 YFSETQ. V was clipped by 6 bases and J by 3 bases, with 15 bases between them. This CDR3 comprises 15 residues. The chain's CDR3 is CASKVNRGDTGELFF. DNA of the CDR3: TGCGCCAGCAAAGTCAACCGGGGAGACACCGGGGAGCTGTTTTTT.

This clonotype was seen a single time. CDR3: CASSLSPDNEQFF. CDR3 sequence (DNA): TGTGCCAGCAGCTTAAGTCCTGACAATGAGCAGTTCTTC. This chain joins TRBV7-3 and TRBJ2-1; no clear D. Germline V gene lookup returns CDR1 SGHTA and CDR2 FQGTGA. The CDR3 totals 13 residues. Trimming left V 1 base short and J 5 bases short, with 6 bases between.